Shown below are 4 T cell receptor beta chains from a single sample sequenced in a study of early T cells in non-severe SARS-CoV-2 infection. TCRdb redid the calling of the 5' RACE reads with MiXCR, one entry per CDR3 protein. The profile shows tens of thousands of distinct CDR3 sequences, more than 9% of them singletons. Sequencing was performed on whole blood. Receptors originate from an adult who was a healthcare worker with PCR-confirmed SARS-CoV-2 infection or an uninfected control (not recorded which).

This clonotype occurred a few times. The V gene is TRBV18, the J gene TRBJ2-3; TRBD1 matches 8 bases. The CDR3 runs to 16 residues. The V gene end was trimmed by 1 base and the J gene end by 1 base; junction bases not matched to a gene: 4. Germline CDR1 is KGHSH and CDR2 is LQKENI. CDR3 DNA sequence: TGTGCCAGCTCACCACTAGGGACAGGAGGCACAGATACGCAGTATTTT. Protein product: CASSPLGTGGTDTQYF.

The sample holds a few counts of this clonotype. CDR3 protein: CASSPGLRETQYF. Here the CDR3 DNA reads TGTGCCAGCAGCCCCGGCTTGCGAGAGACCCAGTACTTC. The rearrangement joins TRBV7-2 to TRBJ2-5; no clear D. CDR1 is SGHTA and CDR2 is FQGNSA in the germline V gene. Trimming left V 5 bases short and J 4 bases short, with 11 bases between. This CDR3 has 13 amino acids.

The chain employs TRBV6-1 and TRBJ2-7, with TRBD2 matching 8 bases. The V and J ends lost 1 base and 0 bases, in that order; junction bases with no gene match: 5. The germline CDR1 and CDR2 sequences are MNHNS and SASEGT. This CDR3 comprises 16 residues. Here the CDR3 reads CASSEGLAPSSYEQYF. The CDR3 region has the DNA TGTGCCAGCAGTGAAGGACTAGCGCCCAGCTCCTACGAGCAGTACTTC.

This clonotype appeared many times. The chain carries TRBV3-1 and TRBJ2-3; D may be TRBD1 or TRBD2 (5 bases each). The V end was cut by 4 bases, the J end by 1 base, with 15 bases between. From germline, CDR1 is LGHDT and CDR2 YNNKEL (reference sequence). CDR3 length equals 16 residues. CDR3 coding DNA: TGTGCCAGCAGCCTGCAGGCTGGGGACCGCACAGATACGCAGTATTTT. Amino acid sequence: CASSLQAGDRTDTQYF.